These T cell receptor beta chains were read from a single sample in a study of blood T cell repertoires in COVID-19. Generated by immunoSEQ multiplex PCR, the TCRdb table keeps only in-frame clones and is missing some. The sample has about 38,000 clones; over 80% are singletons. Source material: peripheral blood. All receptors derive from a human donor in a cohort sampled during active COVID-19. CDR3s include the opening cysteine and the closing phenylalanine or tryptophan. Fields, in order: V gene, clone size, D gene, J gene, CDR3 DNA, CDR3 protein. D genes are given only for firm matches. Rows may omit the clone size; those that give it use once, few, many or a size class.

TRBV6-6,NA,NA,TRBJ1-1,TGTGCCAGCAGCCTCAGGGGCACTGAAGCTTTCTTT,CASSLRGTEAFF
TRBV5-8,NA,TRBD2,TRBJ2-2,TGTGCCAGCAGCTCCGGGACTAGCGGGAGGCTGTCCGGGGAGCTGTTTTTT,CASSSGTSGRLSGELFF
TRBV27,NA,TRBD2,TRBJ2-5,TGTGCCAGCAGTCCGTCGCGGCGGGGGACCCAAGAGACCCAGTACTTC,CASSPSRRGTQETQYF
TRBV12-3/TRBV12-4,NA,NA,TRBJ1-1,TGTGCCAGCAATCCTTCACGGGGGAAGGCTTTCTTT,CASNPSRGKAFF
TRBV29-1,few,TRBD2,TRBJ2-7,TGCAGCGACGGCGGGGGGGATAGGTACTTC,CSDGGGDRYF
TRBV28,NA,TRBD2,TRBJ2-1,TGTGCCAGCAGTTCTAGCGGGAATAAGAATGAGCAGTTCTTC,CASSSSGNKNEQFF
TRBV2,NA,TRBD2,TRBJ2-1,TGTGCCAGCAGCCTTAACGGGGGGGCCAGCAATGAGCAGTTCTTC,CASSLNGGASNEQFF
TRBV5-6,NA,NA,TRBJ2-7,TGTGCCAGCAGCTGGTCGCGAGGGCCAGGGGACTTC,CASSWSRGPGDF
TRBV5-1,once,NA,TRBJ2-7,TGCGCCAGCAGCCTACAGGGTAGCGACGAGCAGTACTTC,CASSLQGSDEQYF
TRBV4-1,NA,TRBD2,TRBJ2-7,TGCGCCAGCAGAAAGACTAGCGAGACCTACGAGCAGTACTTC,CASRKTSETYEQYF
TRBV6-6,NA,NA,TRBJ1-4,TGTGCCAGCAGTTACGGGCAGGGTAATGAAAAACTGTTTTTT,CASSYGQGNEKLFF
TRBV5-1,NA,NA,TRBJ2-4,TGCGCCAGCAGCCCCACAGGAGTTAGCGGAGCAAACATTCAGTACTTC,CASSPTGVSGANIQYF
TRBV6-5,NA,TRBD1,TRBJ1-6,TGTGCCAGCAGCTCGGACAGGGTAGCACCCCTCCACTTT,CASSSDRVAPLHF
TRBV6-1,NA,NA,TRBJ1-5,TGTGCCAGCAGTGAAGGCAGGGGCCCTCAGCCCCAGCATTTT,CASSEGRGPQPQHF
TRBV9,NA,TRBD2,TRBJ2-1,TGTGCCAGCCACCCCGGGAGGGCTAGCGGGAGGACGGGCGGTGAGCAGTTCTTC,CASHPGRASGRTGGEQFF
TRBV7-2,NA,NA,TRBJ1-5,TGTGCCAGCAGCTTAGACAGGGCTAGCAATCAGCCCCAGCATTTT,CASSLDRASNQPQHF
TRBV4-1,NA,NA,TRBJ1-3,TGCGCCAGCAGCCACCCAGTGGGAGACTCTGGAAACACCATATATTTT,CASSHPVGDSGNTIYF
TRBV10-3,NA,NA,TRBJ1-4,TGTGCCATCAGTGAGTCGGCAGCTAATGAAAAACTGTTTTTT,CAISESAANEKLFF
TRBV30,NA,NA,TRBJ2-1,TGTGCCTGGAGTGCATTGAGCTCCTACAATGAGCAGTTCTTC,CAWSALSSYNEQFF
TRBV28,NA,TRBD1,TRBJ1-2,TGTGCCAGCAGCCCCCGTCCGGGACAGGGGGCGAAAAACTATGGCTACACCTTC,CASSPRPGQGAKNYGYTF